What follows are 4 T cell receptor beta chains derived from one specimen sequenced in a study of shared clonotypes between healthy human individuals. Clones were read by immunoSEQ multiplex PCR, and TCRdb kept only the in-frame ones, dropping some. This sample has roughly 500,000 clones, with 76% found just once. The sample was PBMCs. Receptor source: a woman in her forties in good health. Some clones in this sample may be carry-over from other donors' samples.

V usage is TRBV27 and J usage is TRBJ2-7, with D uncertain. The CDR3 totals 13 residues. The germline CDR1 and CDR2 sequences are MNHEY and SMNVEV (reference sequence). Trimming stripped 0 bases from V and 4 bases from J, with 7 bases between. This CDR3 is CASSLSGRYEQYF. CDR3 in DNA: TGTGCCAGCAGTTTATCGGGCAGATACGAGCAGTACTTC.

This clone came up once. The chain couples TRBV29-1 to TRBJ2-1, with no clear D. The CDR3 extends over 10 amino acids. V lost 6 bases and J lost 3, with 3 bases in between. The germline V gene has CDR1 SQVTM and CDR2 ANQGSEA. The CDR3 sequence is CSVYYNEQFF. The CDR3 DNA reads as TGCAGCGTCTACTACAATGAGCAGTTCTTC.

This clone was found a few times. This likely came from a read error, as a far larger clone is one base away. This specimen includes other DNA sequences encoding the same CDR3. This rearrangement joins TRBV30 to TRBJ1-2, with 8 positions matching TRBD1. This CDR3 is built from 14 residues. Germline assignment: CDR1 GTSNPN and CDR2 SVGIG (reference sequence). Here the CDR3 reads CAWRRDRSNYGYTF. The CDR3 DNA sequence: TGTGCCTGGAGACGGGACAGGAGTAACTATGGCTATACCTTC.

Comment on this clone: A read error is the likely source, as a far larger clone sits one nucleotide away. DNA of the CDR3: TGCAGCGTTGAATCTGCGGAACTACAAGATACGCAGTATTTT. Protein sequence: CSVESAELQDTQYF. The chain couples TRBV29-1 to TRBJ2-3; D is uncertain. CDR1 SQVTM and CDR2 ANQGSEA come from the germline V gene. Trimming pared 2 bases from V and 5 bases from J, leaving 14 bases between. CDR3 length: 14 amino acids.